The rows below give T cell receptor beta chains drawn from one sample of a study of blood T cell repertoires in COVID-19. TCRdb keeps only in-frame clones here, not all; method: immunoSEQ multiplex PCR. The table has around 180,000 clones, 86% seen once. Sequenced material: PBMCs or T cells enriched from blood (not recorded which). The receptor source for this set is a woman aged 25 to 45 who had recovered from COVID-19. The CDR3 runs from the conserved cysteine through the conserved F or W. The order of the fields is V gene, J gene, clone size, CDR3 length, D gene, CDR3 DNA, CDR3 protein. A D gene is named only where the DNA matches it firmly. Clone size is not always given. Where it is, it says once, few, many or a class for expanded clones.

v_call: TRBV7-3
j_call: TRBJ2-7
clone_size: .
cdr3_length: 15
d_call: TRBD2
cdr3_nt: TGTGCCAGCAGCCCAGAGCGGGGCCTGTCCTACGAGCAGTACTTC
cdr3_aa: CASSPERGLSYEQYF

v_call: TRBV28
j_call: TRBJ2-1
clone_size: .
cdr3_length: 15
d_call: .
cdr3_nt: TGTGCCAGCGTGGGCGGGGTCAGCTCCTACAATGAGCAGTTCTTC
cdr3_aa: CASVGGVSSYNEQFF

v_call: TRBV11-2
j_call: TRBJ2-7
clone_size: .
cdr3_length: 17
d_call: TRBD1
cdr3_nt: TGTGCCAGCAGCCCCATTAAGTCCAGGGGGCCTCTTTACCAGCAGTACTTC
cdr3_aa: CASSPIKSRGPLYQQYF

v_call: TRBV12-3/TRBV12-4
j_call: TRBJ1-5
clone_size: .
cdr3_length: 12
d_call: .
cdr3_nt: TGTGCCAGCAGACGTACAGGAGAGCCCCAGCATTTT
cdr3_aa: CASRRTGEPQHF

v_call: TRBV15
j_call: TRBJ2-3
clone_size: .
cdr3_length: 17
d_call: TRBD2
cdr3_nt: TGTGCCACCAGCACCCTGGGACCTAGCGGCTACACAGATACGCAGTATTTT
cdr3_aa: CATSTLGPSGYTDTQYF

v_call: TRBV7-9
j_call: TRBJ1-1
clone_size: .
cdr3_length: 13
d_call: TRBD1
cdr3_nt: TGTGCCAGCAGCTTCGACAGGGGACTTGGAGCTTTCTTT
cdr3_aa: CASSFDRGLGAFF

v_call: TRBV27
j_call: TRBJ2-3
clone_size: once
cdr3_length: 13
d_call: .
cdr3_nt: TGTGCCAGCAGTTTAACGAGTGCAGATACGCAGTATTTT
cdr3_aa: CASSLTSADTQYF

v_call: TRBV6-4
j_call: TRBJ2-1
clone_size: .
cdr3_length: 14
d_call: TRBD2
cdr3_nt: TGTGCCAGCAGTCCCGCCGTTGCGGGAGTGGAGCAGTTCTTC
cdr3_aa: CASSPAVAGVEQFF

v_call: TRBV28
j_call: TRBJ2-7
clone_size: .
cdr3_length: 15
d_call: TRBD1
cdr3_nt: TGTGCCAGCAGTTTATGGAGGGACAGTAACTACGAGCAGTACTTC
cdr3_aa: CASSLWRDSNYEQYF

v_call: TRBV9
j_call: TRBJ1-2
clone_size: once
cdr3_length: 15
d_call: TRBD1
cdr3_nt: TGTGCCAGCAGCCCGGGGGACAGGGAAGTCTATGGCTACACCTTC
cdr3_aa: CASSPGDREVYGYTF

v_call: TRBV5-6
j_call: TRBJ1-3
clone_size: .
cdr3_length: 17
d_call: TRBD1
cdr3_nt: TGTGCCAGCAGCAAGTTAGGGACAGGGTTTTATGGAAACACCATATATTTT
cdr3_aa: CASSKLGTGFYGNTIYF

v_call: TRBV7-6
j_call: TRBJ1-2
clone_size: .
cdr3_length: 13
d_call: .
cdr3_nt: TGTGCCAGCAGCTTAGGTCCAGTAGCCGGCTACACCTTC
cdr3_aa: CASSLGPVAGYTF

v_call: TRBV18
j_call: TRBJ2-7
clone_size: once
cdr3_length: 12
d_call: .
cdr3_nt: TGTGCCAGCTCGCCCAGCTCCTACGAGCAGTACTTC
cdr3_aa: CASSPSSYEQYF

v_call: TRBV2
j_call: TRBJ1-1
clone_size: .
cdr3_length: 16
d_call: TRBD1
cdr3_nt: TGTGCCAGCAGGGACCTACGTGACAGGGGGAACACTGAAGCTTTCTTT
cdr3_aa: CASRDLRDRGNTEAFF

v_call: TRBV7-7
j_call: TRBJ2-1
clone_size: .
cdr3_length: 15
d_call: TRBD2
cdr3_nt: TGTGCCAGCAGCATGGGGACTAGCGGGGGCAATGAGCAGTTCTTC
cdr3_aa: CASSMGTSGGNEQFF

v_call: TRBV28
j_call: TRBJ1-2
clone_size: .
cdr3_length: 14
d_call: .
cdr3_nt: TGTGCCAGCACCCCTGCATGGCAGGTTTATGGCTACACCTTC
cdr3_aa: CASTPAWQVYGYTF

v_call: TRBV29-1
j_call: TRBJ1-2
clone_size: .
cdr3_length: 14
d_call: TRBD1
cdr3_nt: TGCAGCGCCCTAGGACAGGGGATTGGGTATGGCTACACCTTC
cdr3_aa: CSALGQGIGYGYTF

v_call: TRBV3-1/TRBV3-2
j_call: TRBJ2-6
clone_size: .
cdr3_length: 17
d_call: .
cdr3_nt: TGTGCCAGCAGCCAAGGTAAAAGCTACTCTGGGGCCAACGTCCTGACTTTC
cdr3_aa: CASSQGKSYSGANVLTF